Detailed here is one TCR beta chain. Its antigen is unidentified. The germline CDR1 and CDR2 sequences are LNHDA and SQIVND (reference sequence). V lost 5 bases to trimming and J lost 2 bases, with 16 bases between them. CDR3 length: 15 amino acids. This entry belongs to a study of T-cell reconstitution after alpha-beta-depleted transplantation in children. General observations from the study: Alpha-beta T cells present about two months after transplant were reported to originate from several hundred expanded graft clones. Once a year had passed after transplant, T-cell counts and diversity came mostly from newly produced T cells. Surviving recipient T cells and intrathymic progenitors accounted for some patients' high TCRbeta diversity at day 60.

Unique molecular identifiers were incorporated when the TCRbeta library was constructed. MiXCR, run by TCRdb on the PCR reads, gives a single entry per CDR3 protein. The table includes about 580,000 distinct CDR3 sequences, 20% to 25% detected once. Sequenced material: PBMCs, mostly from graft donor cells, taken 360 days after TCRalphabeta/CD19-depleted stem cell transplant. This clonotype was sampled from a boy under three years old who had a stem cell transplant for acute myeloid leukemia, so the T cells may come from the graft donor. The chain couples TRBV19 to TRBJ2-7; perhaps TRBD2 as D (5 bases). CDR3 in DNA: TGTGCCAGTAGTTTCGCCCCCGGAGGCGCCTACGAGCAGTACTTC. Amino acids: CASSFAPGGAYEQYF.